This T cell receptor (beta chain) comes out of a study of T cells in localized non-small cell lung cancer. Concerning this clone itself: Its antigen remains unknown.

Study results and limitations: Tumor trailed uninvolved adjacent lung in T cell clonality, which peaked there.

V was shortened by 4 bases and J by 6 bases, with 4 bases between the two germline ends. The CDR3 is 12 residues long. Germline V CDR1 and CDR2: MNHEY, SVGAGI. The protocol was immunoSEQ multiplex PCR, while the TCRdb copy is restricted to in-frame clones and leaves out a portion. The sample comprises more than 30,000 clones, roughly 87% of which are singletons, and roughly 17% rests with the top ten. The specimen was peripheral blood mononuclear cells, collected before any cancer treatment. The gene calls are TRBV6-5 and TRBJ1-6, with D hard to call. This TCR was recovered from a man between 40 and 70 years old with stage III lung adenocarcinoma. As DNA, the CDR3 is TGTGCCAGCAGTTGGCGTAATTCACCCCTCCACTTT. Translated: CASSWRNSPLHF.